Shown below are 27 T cell receptor beta chains from a single sample sequenced in a study of shared clonotypes between healthy human individuals (TCRdb year 2020). The library relied on the immunoSEQ multiplex PCR assay. Held by TCRdb, this immuneACCESS table contains in-frame sequences only and omits some clones. Under half of the omission traces to an unresolved V gene where checked; the cause of the rest is unknown. This sample has 950,000 to 1,100,000 clones in its table, and around 75% of those were observed once. 1.5% of the sample is held by the ten biggest clonotypes. The sequenced material came from memory CD4+ T cells sorted from blood. Taken with the paper, the label for cell subset or site translates to: CD45RA-negative fraction. The receptors stem from a man between 18 and 29 years old in good health.

The chain has TRBV6-1 and TRBJ1-2, with D hard to call. The CDR3 totals 13 residues. Trimming stripped 5 bases from V and 4 bases from J, with 11 bases between. Germline V lookup: CDR1 MNHNS, CDR2 SASEGT. CDR3: CASSPVGLYGYTF. For the CDR3, the DNA is TGTGCCAGCAGTCCAGTAGGCCTCTATGGCTACACCTTC.

The genes are TRBV4-2 and TRBJ2-7, with 11 bases that match TRBD2. The CDR3 runs 16 residues. Trimming at V came to 1 base and at J to 1 base, leaving 3 bases not matched to a gene. The V gene's germline CDR1 is LGHNA and CDR2 YNFKEQ. CDR3 sequence reads: CASSQGGLAASYEQYF. The CDR3 DNA sequence: TGTGCCAGCAGCCAAGGGGGACTAGCGGCGTCCTACGAGCAGTACTTC.

The rearrangement uses TRBV28 and TRBJ2-6; TRBD1 matches 7 bases. CDR3 length: 15 residues. V gave up 8 bases and J gave up 3 bases; unmatched junction bases: 7. Germline CDR1 MDHEN, CDR2 SYDVKM. The CDR3 bases are TGTGCCAGCCTAACAAGGGGGCTTGGGGCCAACGTCCTGACTTTC. Its translation is CASLTRGLGANVLTF.

The V and J genes are TRBV6-5 and TRBJ2-5; D not resolved. V was pared by 5 bases and J by 5 bases, with 9 bases between. The CDR3 is 12 amino acids. CDR1 and CDR2 from the germline V gene are MNHEY and SVGAGI. The CDR3 loop reads CASSPLYETQYF. The DNA of the CDR3 is TGTGCCAGCAGTCCACTGTACGAGACCCAGTACTTC.

The rearrangement links TRBV27 to TRBJ2-6; no clear D gene. CDR1 and CDR2 from the germline V gene are MNHEY and SMNVEV (reference sequence). The CDR3 is 17 residues long. Deletions cut 6 bases from V and 0 bases from J, with 15 bases between. In DNA, the CDR3 is TGTGCCAGCAGCCCTCGGGTCCTCTACTCTGGGGCCAACGTCCTGACTTTC. This gives the protein CASSPRVLYSGANVLTF.

Note on this clone: Other DNA variants within this sample encode the same CDR3. The chain uses TRBV20-1 and TRBJ2-7; possibly TRBD2 for D (5 bases). The CDR3 covers 11 residues. Germline lookup yields CDR1 DFQATT and CDR2 SNEGSKA (reference sequence). The germline V and J ends were trimmed by 6 bases and 2 bases, with 8 bases remaining between them. The CDR3 coding sequence is TGCAGTGCGAGGGTGACCTACGAGCAGTACTTC. Translating it yields CSARVTYEQYF.

This rearrangement joins TRBV6-6 to TRBJ2-5; 9 bases agree with TRBD2. There are 15 residues in the CDR3. V lost 5 bases, J lost 5 bases, and 9 bases stayed unmatched. Germline CDR1 MNHNY, CDR2 SVGAGI (reference sequence). The DNA for the CDR3 is TGTGCCAGCAGTCCGGTAGCGGGAGCGGGGGAGACCCAGTACTTC. It specifies CASSPVAGAGETQYF.

The chain uses TRBV15 and TRBJ1-2; D is possibly TRBD1 (5 bases). In germline, CDR1 is LNHNV, CDR2 YYDKDF (reference sequence). The CDR3 length is 15 residues. Deletions cut 0 bases from V and 7 bases from J, with 15 bases between. In DNA form, the CDR3 reads TGTGCCACCAGCAGAGATCTTCAGGGAATGGGTGGCTACACCTTC. Translated: CATSRDLQGMGGYTF. The variable domain in full, with the rest retrieved from reference TRBV15 and TRBJ1-2, is DAMVIQNPRYQVTQFGKPVTLSCSQTLNHNVMYWYQQKSSQAPKLLFHYYDKDFNNEADTPDNFQSRRPNTSFCFLDIRSPGLGDTAMYLCATSRDLQGMGGYTFGSGTRLTVV.

The gene calls are TRBV19 and TRBJ1-2, with 7 bases identical to TRBD1. Germline V CDR1 and CDR2: LNHDA, SQIVND (reference sequence). V dropped 7 bases and J dropped 3; count of bases not matched to a gene: 20. The CDR3 is 18 amino acids. The CDR3 is CASKWATRADREDYGYTF. The CDR3 DNA reads as TGTGCCAGTAAGTGGGCAACGCGGGCAGACAGGGAGGACTATGGCTACACCTTC.

This chain links TRBV28 with TRBJ2-2, with D maybe TRBD2 (7 bases). Trimming took 7 bases from V and 6 from J, leaving 18 bases between them. Germline CDR1 reads MDHEN; CDR2 reads SYDVKM. CDR3 length equals 15 residues. The CDR3 spells CASTPAGAPAGELFF. In DNA, the CDR3 is TGTGCCAGCACCCCCGCGGGGGCGCCGGCCGGGGAGCTGTTTTTT.

The CDR3 here is CASSPTVADREQFF. Written as DNA, the CDR3 is TGTGCCAGCTCACCAACGGTAGCGGACAGAGAGCAGTTCTTC. V and J are TRBV18 and TRBJ2-1; D may match TRBD1 or TRBD2 (6 bases each). V lost 2 bases and J lost 10, with 15 bases in between. The CDR3 consists of 14 residues. From germline, CDR1 is KGHSH and CDR2 LQKENI.

The genes are TRBV28 and TRBJ1-6; D ambiguous. This CDR3 region has 14 residues. Trimming shortened V by 8 bases and J by 0 bases, and 8 bases separated the two germline ends. The germline CDR1 and CDR2 sequences are MDHEN and SYDVKM. The CDR3 sequence is CASSTASYNSPLHF. As DNA, the CDR3 is TGTGCCAGCTCGACGGCCTCCTATAATTCACCCCTCCACTTT.

The chain employs TRBV27 and TRBJ2-7; D tentatively reads TRBD1 or TRBD2 (5 bases each). The CDR3 has 15 residues. The germline V gene encodes CDR1 MNHEY and CDR2 SMNVEV (reference sequence). The V end was cut by 3 bases, the J end by 0 bases, with 12 bases between. CDR3 DNA sequence: TGTGCCAGCAGTTTCGGGGCGGGCCCCTCCTACGAGCAGTACTTC. This sequence encodes CASSFGAGPSYEQYF.

As regards this clone: Other DNA sequences in this specimen translate into the identical CDR3. The V gene is TRBV30, the J gene TRBJ2-6; D uncertain. Trimming took off 2 bases at V and 2 bases at J, with 1 base between the two ends. CDR3 length: 12 amino acids. Germline V gives CDR1 GTSNPN, CDR2 SVGIG (reference sequence). This chain's CDR3 is CAWSPGANVLTF. The DNA of the CDR3 is TGTGCCTGGAGTCCTGGGGCCAACGTCCTGACTTTC.

The table lists this clone with a few counts. The rearrangement uses TRBV2 and TRBJ2-2; 9 nucleotides line up with TRBD1. The CDR3 runs 15 residues. The germline V gene encodes CDR1 SNHLY and CDR2 FYNNEI. V lost 4 bases, J lost 0 bases, and 0 bases stayed unmatched. CDR3 amino acids: CASSGTGANTGELFF. The CDR3 region has the DNA TGTGCCAGCAGTGGGACAGGGGCGAACACCGGGGAGCTGTTTTTT.

The chain is built from TRBV10-3 and TRBJ1-1; D is perhaps TRBD1 (6 bases). Deletions cut 7 bases from V and 0 bases from J, with 12 bases between. The CDR3 is 14 residues long. Germline V CDR1 and CDR2: ENHRY, SYGVKD. In DNA, the CDR3 is TGTGCCATCAATAAAGGGGGGTTGAACACTGAAGCTTTCTTT. Its translation is CAINKGGLNTEAFF.

In this sample, this clone turned up a few times. This sequence joins TRBV6-1 and TRBJ1-1; TRBD1 matches 7 bases. The CDR3 length is 15 residues. V lost 6 bases to trimming and J lost 1 base; unmatched junction nucleotides: 8. Germline V gives CDR1 MNHNS, CDR2 SASEGT. CDR3 nucleotides: TGTGCCAGCAGGGGGAGACAGGGCGCGAACACTGAAGCTTTCTTT. Its protein product is CASRGRQGANTEAFF.

V gene TRBV21-1 combines with J gene TRBJ2-1; the table gives TRBD2 as D, unverified against the DNA. TRBV21-1 is a listed pseudogene. There are 17 residues in the CDR3. The CDR3 spells CASSARRRGSSYNEQFF. The CDR3 DNA reads TGTGCCAGCAGCGCCAGGCGGCGGGGGAGCTCCTACAATGAGCAGTTCTTC.

The CDR3: CASSFPVGEQYF. The CDR3 DNA reads TGTGCCAGCAGCTTTCCAGTCGGCGAGCAGTACTTC. This chain connects TRBV7-9 to TRBJ2-7; D is ambiguous. CDR1 and CDR2 (germline): SEHNR, FQNEAQ (reference sequence). The CDR3 has 12 amino acids. V was trimmed by 3 bases and J by 6 bases, leaving 9 bases between them.

This clone was seen only a few times. The rearrangement joins TRBV5-4 to TRBJ2-7; no definite D call. Germline V gives CDR1 SGHNT, CDR2 YYREEE (reference sequence). The CDR3 is 13 residues long. V lost 2 bases and J 4 bases, leaving 10 bases between the germline ends. CDR3 residues: CASSFYGPYEQYF. The CDR3 nucleotides read TGTGCCAGCAGCTTTTACGGGCCTTACGAGCAGTACTTC.

This chain joins TRBV28 and TRBJ2-7; D uncertain. V lost 5 bases and J 2 bases, leaving 19 bases between the germline ends. CDR3 length: 16 amino acids. Germline V gene sequence: CDR1 MDHEN, CDR2 SYDVKM. The CDR3 region has the DNA TGTGCCAGCAGTCCCTCTGGACCATTGATGACCTACGAGCAGTACTTC. Its translation: CASSPSGPLMTYEQYF.

V gene TRBV7-2 combines with J gene TRBJ1-3; D call uncertain. Trimming removed 1 base at V and 4 bases at J, with 11 bases between. The CDR3 runs to 15 residues. Germline-derived CDR1 and CDR2 are SGHTA and FQGNSA. The CDR3 DNA reads as TGTGCCAGCAGCTTAGTCAGGTCCTCCGGAAACACCATATATTTT. Residues: CASSLVRSSGNTIYF.

The sample holds one count of this clone. Other DNA variants within this sample encode the same CDR3. The rearrangement uses TRBV5-1 and TRBJ1-1, with D uncertain. Trimming pared 0 bases from V and 0 bases from J, leaving 9 bases between. This CDR3 comprises 15 residues. Germline V gives CDR1 SGHRS, CDR2 YFSETQ. The CDR3 bases are TGCGCCAGCAGCTTGGATCCGGGTATGAACACTGAAGCTTTCTTT. Translation gives CASSLDPGMNTEAFF.

This clone was picked up a small number of times. The chain links TRBV29-1 to TRBJ2-7; D tentatively reads TRBD1 or TRBD2 (5 bases each). The CDR3 runs to 13 residues. Germline V gene lookup returns CDR1 SQVTM and CDR2 ANQGSEA. V was pared by 7 bases and J by 7 bases, with 20 bases between. As DNA, the CDR3 is TGCAGCGCCCGGGACGACTTCTCTCGGGAGCAGTACTTC. Encoded protein: CSARDDFSREQYF.

As to this clone: A much bigger clone sits one base away, suggesting this may be a read error. This chain uses TRBV27 with TRBJ1-2; TRBD1 is a possible D gene (5 bases). The V gene lost 2 bases and the J gene lost 3 bases, with 7 bases spanning the gap. This CDR3 region has 13 residues. Germline V gives CDR1 MNHEY, CDR2 SMNVEV (reference sequence). This CDR3 is CASSLGADYGYTF. The CDR3 DNA reads as TGTGCCAGCAGTTTAGGGGCAGACTATGGCTACACCTTC.

V and J are TRBV7-2 and TRBJ2-1, with D tentatively TRBD2 (5 bases). Germline-derived CDR1 and CDR2 are SGHTA and FQGNSA. The ends were cut back, 1 base at V and 9 bases at J, with 19 bases in the middle. There are 16 residues in the CDR3. The CDR3 loop is CASSLGVGLALGEQFF. The CDR3 region has the DNA TGTGCCAGCAGCTTAGGCGTAGGGCTAGCTCTCGGTGAGCAGTTCTTC.

The rearrangement joins TRBV28 to TRBJ1-4; D remains ambiguous. Germline V gene data show CDR1 as MDHEN and CDR2 as SYDVKM. Trimming removed 8 bases from V and 6 bases from J, with 22 bases in between. The length of the CDR3 is 16 residues. Here the CDR3 DNA reads TGTGCCAGCGGTTCGAACCCGGGCTTTAGGGATGAAAAACTGTTTTTT. Translated, it gives CASGSNPGFRDEKLFF. The variable domain in full, completed from reference TRBV28 and TRBJ1-4, reads DVKVTQSSRYLVKRTGEKVFLECVQDMDHENMFWYRQDPGLGLRLIYFSYDVKMKEKGDIPEGYSVSREKKERFSLILESASTNQTSMYLCASGSNPGFRDEKLFFGSGTQLSVL.